This TCR beta chain was found in a study of CD8 T cells in Susac syndrome. Points from the study as a whole: The study conceded that relatively few individuals underwent its TCR sequencing and HLA analysis.

Note on this clonotype: What it binds is not known.

It was with random hexamers that 0.5 to 1 ug RNA was reverse transcribed. The TCR beta CDR3 was amplified by immunoSEQ multiplex PCR across 54 Vbeta, 13 Jbeta. A single record per CDR3 protein comes from TCRdb applying MiXCR to the immunoSEQ multiplex PCR reads. The sample records 180,000 or so distinct CDR3 sequences, 90% to 97% being singletons. The multiple sclerosis controls were treatment-naive patients with relapsing-remitting disease that was stable or active. Purification of the CD8+ and CD4+ T cells relied on negative isolation, and TEMRA cells underwent FACS enrichment. The CDR3 totals 17 residues. Germline lookup yields CDR1 SGDLS and CDR2 YYNGEE. After removal of 0 bases from V and 0 bases from J, the junction contained 6 bases not matched to a gene.

The clonotype originates from a human donor with multiple sclerosis. The chain is built from TRBV9 and TRBJ2-1, with 7 bases fitting TRBD2. The sample was CD4+ T cells from PBMCs. The CDR3: CASSVGAGFTSYNEQFF. In DNA, the CDR3 is TGTGCCAGCAGCGTAGGAGCGGGGTTTACCTCCTACAATGAGCAGTTCTTC.